The 19 T cell receptor beta chains below come from one sample, sequenced in a study of blood T cell repertoires in COVID-19. Clones were sequenced by immunoSEQ multiplex PCR, and TCRdb holds only the in-frame ones, with some missing. Here the sample spans around 25,000 clones, approximately 80% being singletons. The material sequenced was peripheral blood. Source of these receptors: a man aged 65 to 85 with acute or convalescent COVID-19.

The V and J genes are TRBV7-8 and TRBJ2-5, with a tentative D call TRBD1 (5 bases). From germline, CDR1 is SGHVS and CDR2 FQNEAQ. The CDR3 length is 12 residues. Trimming left V 2 bases short and J 4 bases short, with 5 bases between. The DNA of the CDR3 is TGTGCCAGCAGCTTACAGGGAGAGACCCAGTACTTC. This translates into CASSLQGETQYF. Full variable domain (outside the CDR3, taken from reference TRBV7-8 and TRBJ2-5): GAGVSQSPRYKVAKRGQDVALRCDPISGHVSLFWYQQALGQGPEFLTYFQNEAQLDKSGLPSDRFFAERPEGSVSTLKIQRTQQEDSAVYLCASSLQGETQYFGPGTRLLVL.

V gene TRBV6-5 combines with J gene TRBJ1-1; weak D call: TRBD1 (5 bases). V was trimmed by 5 bases and J by 0 bases, leaving 7 bases between them. The germline CDR1 and CDR2 sequences are MNHEY and SVGAGI. There are 13 residues in the CDR3. CDR3 protein: CASSRQLNTEAFF. As DNA, the CDR3 is TGTGCCAGCAGTAGACAGCTGAACACTGAAGCTTTCTTT.

The CDR3 bases are TGTGCCAGTGGACGTCGACAGGGGACATGGGGCTACACCTTC. Its translation: CASGRRQGTWGYTF. This chain connects TRBV19 to TRBJ1-2, with 8 bases aligning to TRBD1. The CDR3 extends over 14 amino acids. With 8 bases clipped from V and 8 bases from J, the junction kept 13 bases outside the gene matches. The germline V gene encodes CDR1 LNHDA and CDR2 SQIVND (reference sequence). Full variable domain (remainder filled in from reference TRBV19 and TRBJ1-2): DGGITQSPKYLFRKEGQNVTLSCEQNLNHDAMYWYRQDPGQGLRLIYYSQIVNDFQKGDIAEGYSVSREKKESFPLTVTSAQKNPTAFYLCASGRRQGTWGYTFGSGTRLTVV.

The genes are TRBV5-4 and TRBJ2-5; 8 positions agree with TRBD1. Germline V gives CDR1 SGHNT, CDR2 YYREEE (reference sequence). With 4 bases clipped from V and 1 base from J, the junction kept 6 bases outside the gene matches. The CDR3 has 15 amino acids. The CDR3 here is CASSDRTGLQETQYF. CDR3 bases: TGTGCCAGCAGCGACCGGACAGGGCTCCAAGAGACCCAGTACTTC.

The rearrangement joins TRBV3-1 (or the pseudogene TRBV3-2) to TRBJ2-2; D is uncertain. Germline CDR1 and CDR2: LGHDT and YNNKEL (reference sequence). The CDR3 is 13 amino acids. Deletions cut 6 bases from V and 8 bases from J, with 13 bases between. The CDR3 DNA sequence: TGTGCCAGCAGTGTCGAGGCCCCGGGGGAGCTGTTTTTT. It specifies CASSVEAPGELFF.

This rearrangement joins TRBV7-9 to TRBJ2-2; 7 positions match TRBD2. The CDR3 spans 15 residues. The V gene end was trimmed by 5 bases and the J gene end by 0 bases; junction bases not matched to a gene: 3. CDR1 is SEHNR and CDR2 is FQNEAQ in the germline V gene (reference sequence). CDR3 in DNA: TGTGCCAGCAGCCAGAGCGGGGCGAACACCGGGGAGCTGTTTTTT. This sequence encodes CASSQSGANTGELFF. Full variable domain (missing parts from reference TRBV7-9 and TRBJ2-2): DTGVSQNPRHKITKRGQNVTFRCDPISEHNRLYWYRQTLGQGPEFLTYFQNEAQLEKSRLLSDRFSAERPKGSFSTLEIQRTEQGDSAMYLCASSQSGANTGELFFGEGSRLTVL.

This chain connects TRBV7-3 to TRBJ2-1; D is unresolved. Between the trimmed V and J ends, which lost 2 bases and 7 bases, there was a span of 15 bases. The CDR3 covers 15 residues. CDR1 and CDR2 (germline): SGHTA, FQGTGA. The CDR3 bases are TGTGCCAGCAGCTTAGAACGGTTTGCGGTTAATGAGCAGTTCTTC. Its protein is CASSLERFAVNEQFF. Complete variable domain (other parts from reference TRBV7-3 and TRBJ2-1): GAGVSQTPSNKVTEKGKYVELRCDPISGHTALYWYRQSLGQGPEFLIYFQGTGAADDSGLPNDRFFAVRPEGSVSTLKIQRTERGDSAVYLCASSLERFAVNEQFFGPGTRLTVL.

This clone showed up just once. The chain joins TRBV30 to TRBJ1-2, with 7 bases lining up with TRBD1. J gave up 5 bases and V 5 bases, and 8 bases lay outside the gene matches. The CDR3 runs to 13 residues. Germline V lookup: CDR1 GTSNPN, CDR2 SVGIG (reference sequence). CDR3 amino acids: CAWAPGTDYGYTF. CDR3 nucleotide sequence: TGTGCCTGGGCCCCCGGGACAGATTATGGCTACACCTTC.

Only one count was recorded for this clone. The chain couples TRBV6-5 to TRBJ2-7; TRBD1 aligns across 8 bases. This CDR3 is built from 15 residues. The trim removed 6 bases at V and 3 bases at J, leaving 10 bases unmatched. Per the germline V gene, CDR1 is MNHEY and CDR2 is SVGAGI. CDR3: CASSRTGTGYYEQYF. The CDR3 DNA is TGTGCCAGCAGCCGTACCGGGACAGGCTACTACGAGCAGTACTTC.

This sequence joins TRBV14 and TRBJ2-3; D unclear. CDR3 length equals 12 residues. The germline gives CDR1 SGHDN, CDR2 FVKESK. The V gene lost 4 bases and the J gene lost 6 bases, with 8 bases spanning the gap. CDR3 residues: CASSLLRDTQYF. The CDR3 DNA reads as TGTGCCAGCAGCCTTCTCAGGGATACGCAGTATTTT.

The chain recombines TRBV6-2 or TRBV6-3 with TRBJ2-1; TRBD2 matches at 10 bases. Germline assignment: CDR1 MNHEY and CDR2 SVGEGT. CDR3 length: 16 residues. With 5 bases clipped from V and 2 bases from J, the junction kept 6 bases outside the gene matches. This CDR3 is CASSTPGLATYNEQFF. The CDR3, as DNA: TGTGCCAGCAGTACGCCGGGACTAGCGACCTACAATGAGCAGTTCTTC.

This clone showed up just once. The V gene is TRBV5-8, the J gene TRBJ1-3, with D tentatively TRBD1 (5 bases). Looked up from germline, CDR1 is SGHTS and CDR2 is YDEGEE. The ends were cut back, 0 bases at V and 4 bases at J, with 11 bases in the middle. The CDR3 covers 15 residues. The CDR3, as DNA: TGTGCCAGCAGCTTGGTTCAGGGCGCAGGAAACACCATATATTTT. This translates into CASSLVQGAGNTIYF.

The chain recombines TRBV7-8 with TRBJ1-1; 7 bases line up with TRBD1. Germline CDR1 is SGHVS and CDR2 is FQNEAQ. J lost 0 bases, V lost 4 bases, and 2 bases had no gene match. CDR3 length: 14 amino acids. CDR3 sequence (DNA): TGTGCCAGCAGCTCGGGACAGTTGAACACTGAAGCTTTCTTT. Translation: CASSSGQLNTEAFF. The full variable domain, in which reference TRBV7-8 and TRBJ1-1 provide the parts outside the CDR3, is GAGVSQSPRYKVAKRGQDVALRCDPISGHVSLFWYQQALGQGPEFLTYFQNEAQLDKSGLPSDRFFAERPEGSVSTLKIQRTQQEDSAVYLCASSSGQLNTEAFFGQGTRLTVV.

The chain couples TRBV6-6 to TRBJ1-6, with 7 bases that match TRBD1. V shed 5 bases and J 7 bases; nucleotides not matched to a gene: 2. The germline V gene encodes CDR1 MNHNY and CDR2 SVGAGI (reference sequence). The CDR3 totals 13 residues. The DNA for the CDR3 is TGTGCCAGCAGTCGACAGGGAAATTCACCCCTCCACTTT. As protein: CASSRQGNSPLHF.

The chain has TRBV28 and TRBJ1-2; TRBD1 agrees at 10 bases. The CDR3 covers 13 residues. The V gene's germline CDR1 is MDHEN and CDR2 SYDVKM. V was clipped by 5 bases and J by 8 bases; unmatched bases: 5. The CDR3 DNA reads as TGTGCCAGCAGTCCAGCGACAGGGGGCGGCTACACCTTC. Amino acid sequence: CASSPATGGGYTF.

V is TRBV6-1 and J is TRBJ1-5, with D unclear. V was pared by 2 bases and J by 0 bases, with 11 bases between. The CDR3 covers 16 residues. Germline values: CDR1 MNHNS, CDR2 SASEGT. The CDR3 sequence: CASSELAGNSNQPQHF. The CDR3 DNA is TGTGCCAGCAGTGAATTGGCGGGAAATAGCAATCAGCCCCAGCATTTT.

The chain carries TRBV4-2 and TRBJ2-7; D is ambiguous. V lost 4 bases to trimming and J lost 0 bases, with 10 bases between them. The CDR3 loop spans 14 amino acids. CDR1 and CDR2 (germline): LGHNA, YNFKEQ. CDR3 loop: CASSRNDNSYEQYF. CDR3 in DNA: TGTGCCAGCAGCCGAAACGACAACTCCTACGAGCAGTACTTC.

The V call is TRBV5-1, the J call TRBJ1-1; 12 bases fit TRBD1. CDR1 SGHRS and CDR2 YFSETQ come from the germline V gene. The CDR3 is made up of 15 amino acids. V lost 2 bases to trimming and J lost 6 bases; unmatched junction nucleotides: 5. The CDR3 DNA follows: TGCGCCAGCAGCTTACTCGGGACAGGGGGCTCTGAAGCTTTCTTT. It yields the protein CASSLLGTGGSEAFF.

J is TRBJ2-1 and V is TRBV2, with 11 nucleotides matching TRBD1. Germline CDR1 is SNHLY and CDR2 is FYNNEI. The CDR3 has 16 residues. The V and J ends lost 6 bases and 1 base, in that order; junction bases with no gene match: 5. For the CDR3, the DNA is TGTGCCAGCAGAGGGGGGACAGGGGGTTCCTACAATGAGCAGTTCTTC. Protein product: CASRGGTGGSYNEQFF.